This T cell receptor (beta chain) came from a study of naive and memory T cell subsets (dated by TCRdb to about 2017). Turning to the overall study: An open-source, UMI-based TCR alpha and beta sequencing pipeline was applied to sorted naive and memory peripheral blood T cell subsets. The functional CMV T cell responses agreed completely with IgG serology results. RNA was DNase-treated and reverse transcribed with TCR constant-region primers, mostly using SuperScript III. What the study reported, not specific to this receptor: TCR abundance followed a power law whose exponent differed between naive and memory subsets but was consistent across the three individuals. The repertoire findings for the naive and memory subsets could not be validated against a ground truth because none was available. Naive repertoires, especially CD8, contained a few larger clonotypes, possibly memory cells re-expressing CD45RA. After error correction, only a single occurrence was seen for over 95% of naive TCR sequences, so much steeper abundance distributions were produced than in memory subsets. Gini index rose and Shannon and inverse Simpson diversity fell from naive through CM, EM and EMRA in both CD4 and CD8 cells. RNA-based TCR counts may be affected by expression changes linked to T cell activation and differentiation. Clonotypes were defined as single alpha or beta chain sequences, not paired alpha/beta receptors.

From the second PCR step on, the TCR alpha and beta chain libraries were amplified in separate reactions. To determine each donor's CMV status, fresh PBMCs were stimulated overnight with CMV viral lysate, and IFNgamma production from CD4+ T cells was then assessed. Using Miltenyi beads, CD4 T cells were first positively selected, and CD8 T cells were then positively selected from the CD4-negative fraction. After staining for CD3, CD4, CD8, CD45RA, CD27 and a live/dead dye, cells were sorted on a BD Aria II into four subsets based on CD45RA and CD27. Blood came from a few healthy volunteers, each fractionated into CD4 and CD8 T cells and then into four differentiation subsets. Roughly 120 ml of peripheral blood was taken from each donor, and PBMC were separated by density-gradient centrifugation on Ficoll-Paque PLUS. Sorted cells were lysed in RLT buffer, and RNA was extracted with a Qiagen RNeasy kit and stored at -80°C.

Of note for this clonotype: Its antigen is not yet known. No clone much larger than this one lies a single base away; base qualities are absent.

For CDR1 and CDR2, the germline V gene lists SGHDN and FVKESK. V is reduced by 0 bases and J by 0 bases, leaving a spacing of 9 bases between them. Reading from cysteine to phenylalanine, the CDR3 counts 15 amino acids. The sequence is cut down to CDR3 DNA, 45 bases in frame from base 1. Libraries were built with UMI-ligation and nested PCR. The beta constant-region primer consisted of an equimolar mixture of two oligonucleotides that together covered TRBC1 and TRBC2. Four rounds of PCR were used to amplify ligated cDNA, with nested alpha and beta constant-region primers being used together with the SP2 primer. A single-stranded oligonucleotide containing the SP2 primer and a 12-nucleotide UMI was joined to the 3' end of the cDNA by T4 RNA ligase 1. Incubation of the ligation reaction was carried out at 16 degrees C for roughly 20-25 hours. To avoid over-amplification, PCR2 was usually performed as a SYBR Green qPCR and halted once a predetermined threshold was reached. Apart from the first purification, every purification step used Agencourt AMPure XP magnetic beads. Library amounts were measured by Qubit and library quality was assessed on a TapeStation, where the main peak was expected at around 650 bp. The pooled libraries were sequenced on an Illumina MiSeq using v2 2x251 paired-end kits, which usually yielded about 0.95-2 million reads per sample. Each sample's library went into the pool at roughly 4.4 nM, and about 4.5-7% PhiX was added to help with cluster recognition. On the authors' methods: V and J genes were assigned to Demultiplexor-processed FASTQ reads by Decombinator through tag matching, with a single base-pair mismatch being allowed. Collapsinator relied on UMIs to fix sequencing errors as well as frequency errors caused by PCR heterogeneity. CDR3Translator translated TCRs and extracted CDR3s from the conserved cysteine to the FGXG phenylalanine, flagging non-productive sequences. Gini, Shannon entropy and inverse Simpson indices were calculated on repertoires that had been subsampled to equal numbers of UMI-defined TCRs. Clonotype abundance distributions were fitted to a power law by maximum likelihood within the linear range. On one naive CD8 sample, the pipeline and MIGEC gave similar UMI counts, unique TCR numbers and clonal distributions. One analysis removed from the naive repertoire any naive TCRs that were also present in any memory subset from the same donor. Repertoires were searched for 7,000 to 7,500 CMV-associated CDR3 sequences compiled from VDJdb and a published dataset. Using fastp trimming at Q25 and MiXCR clonotype assembly, TCRdb reanalyzed the public sequencing data and kept in-frame beta chains. Each CDR3 protein appears once, grouped with its most common genes and DNA. Here the V and J calls rest on TCRdb's processing, not on the authors' analysis. The sample includes 150,000 or so distinct CDR3 sequences, with approximately 22% observed a single time. 0.09% to 0.13% of the sample lies in the top ten.

This receptor was identified in a human donor in good health. Sample: naive CD4+ T cells from blood. The cell subset or site label here, explained by the study, means: naive T cells, CD45RA high CD27+. This chain is built from TRBV14 and TRBJ2-7; no D gene can be assigned with confidence. The CDR3: CASSQDPAASYEQYF. Here is the DNA: TGTGCCAGCAGCCAAGACCCAGCCGCCTCCTACGAGCAGTACTTC.